Each of the 18 T cell receptor beta chains below was sequenced from the same sample in a study of OX40 agonist ivuxolimab in advanced cancers. Clones were read by immunoSEQ multiplex PCR, and TCRdb kept only the in-frame ones, dropping some. Of about 59,000 clones in the sample, over 75% were seen once. Source: CD4+ or CD8+ T cells sorted from blood, taken in a trial of the OX40 agonist ivuxolimab. The receptors shown here come from an adult with an advanced solid tumor such as melanoma, head and neck, liver or kidney cancer.

The V and J genes are TRBV6-5 and TRBJ2-3; D call uncertain. V dropped 6 bases and J dropped 6 bases, with 7 bases sitting between them. CDR3 length equals 11 residues. CDR1 is MNHEY, CDR2 SVGAGI, per germline. DNA of the CDR3: TGTGCCAGCAGCCAAACGGATACGCAGTATTTT. Its translation: CASSQTDTQYF.

The chain recombines TRBV5-1 with TRBJ2-7; 7 nucleotides align to TRBD2. The CDR3 runs 15 residues. Germline V gene data show CDR1 as SGHRS and CDR2 as YFSETQ. V lost 0 bases and J lost 2; bases outside the gene matches: 5. CDR3 nucleotide sequence: TGCGCCAGCAGCTTGGCTGGGGGGGGACCCTACGAGCAGTACTTC. It specifies CASSLAGGGPYEQYF. Full variable domain (outside the CDR3, taken from reference TRBV5-1 and TRBJ2-7): KAGVTQTPRYLIKTRGQQVTLSCSPISGHRSVSWYQQTPGQGLQFLFEYFSETQRNKGNFPGRFSGRQFSNSRSEMNVSTLELGDSALYLCASSLAGGGPYEQYFGPGTRLTVT.

V gene TRBV2 combines with J gene TRBJ2-2; D gene unclear. Trimming removed 4 bases from V and 8 bases from J, with 2 bases in between. This CDR3 spans 10 amino acids. The germline CDR1 and CDR2 sequences are SNHLY and FYNNEI. The CDR3: CASSAGELFF. CDR3 DNA sequence: TGTGCCAGCAGTGCAGGGGAGCTGTTTTTT.

The CDR3 coding sequence is TGCAGCGTAGCAGGGGGCGGAGGCAATCAGCCCCAGCATTTT. Translation gives CSVAGGGGNQPQHF. The chain couples TRBV29-1 to TRBJ1-5, with TRBD1 matching 8 bases. There are 14 residues in the CDR3. Per the germline V gene, CDR1 is SQVTM and CDR2 is ANQGSEA. Trimming removed 6 bases from V and 2 bases from J; junction bases left unmatched: 6.

The J gene is TRBJ1-1, the V gene TRBV27, with 8 bases matching TRBD1. Germline CDR1 MNHEY, CDR2 SMNVEV (reference sequence). The CDR3 contains 15 residues. The ends lost 3 bases at V and 5 bases at J; junction bases unmatched: 8. The CDR3 coding sequence is TGTGCCAGCAGTTTCGACAGGGGATGGGAAACTGAAGCTTTCTTT. This gives the protein CASSFDRGWETEAFF.

The chain couples TRBV29-1 to TRBJ2-1, with D unresolved. The germline V and J ends were trimmed by 7 bases and 3 bases, with 4 bases remaining between them. Germline CDR1 SQVTM, CDR2 ANQGSEA. CDR3 length: 10 residues. This chain's CDR3 is CSAVYNEQFF. CDR3 nucleotides: TGCAGCGCCGTCTACAATGAGCAGTTCTTC.

The CDR3 DNA is TGTGCCAGCAGCCAACGGAGAACCTCTGGGGCCAACGTCCTGACTTTC. This translates into CASSQRRTSGANVLTF. V gene TRBV7-9 combines with J gene TRBJ2-6; D is undetermined. The germline V gene encodes CDR1 SEHNR and CDR2 FQNEAQ (reference sequence). The length of the CDR3 is 16 residues. V shed 5 bases and J shed 0 bases, with 11 bases lying between them.

The chain links TRBV27 to TRBJ2-3; D might be TRBD1 (5 bases). The ends were cut back, 7 bases at V and 2 bases at J, with 16 bases in the middle. The CDR3 loop spans 15 amino acids. Germline V gene data show CDR1 as MNHEY and CDR2 as SMNVEV (reference sequence). The CDR3 is CASTPSGLNTDTQYF. The CDR3 DNA reads TGTGCCAGCACCCCCTCAGGGTTGAACACAGATACGCAGTATTTT.

V gene TRBV2 combines with J gene TRBJ2-5; weak D call: TRBD2 (6 bases). V was clipped by 8 bases and J by 5 bases, with 12 bases between them. CDR3 length: 12 amino acids. Germline CDR1 and CDR2: SNHLY and FYNNEI. The CDR3 region is CASLHRGETQYF. The CDR3 DNA is TGTGCCAGCTTGCACCGGGGGGAGACCCAGTACTTC.

The chain joins TRBV4-1 to TRBJ1-2, with D perhaps TRBD1 (5 bases). There are 15 residues in the CDR3. V was cut by 5 bases and J by 0 bases, with 13 bases left in between. CDR1 and CDR2 (germline): MGHRA, YSYEKL. CDR3 sequence reads: CASSAPGRANYGYTF. The DNA for the CDR3 is TGCGCCAGCAGCGCGCCGGGACGAGCTAACTATGGCTACACCTTC.

This chain connects TRBV4-1 to TRBJ2-7; no reliable D call. CDR1 and CDR2 (germline): MGHRA, YSYEKL. V was trimmed by 1 base and J by 1 base, leaving 11 bases between them. The CDR3 is 15 residues long. Here the CDR3 reads CASSQGGSRSYEQYF. The CDR3 DNA follows: TGCGCCAGCAGCCAAGGCGGTTCAAGGTCCTACGAGCAGTACTTC.

This chain uses TRBV9 with TRBJ2-2; D gene uncertain. Germline V gene sequence: CDR1 SGDLS, CDR2 YYNGEE. Trimming cost V 0 bases and J 0 bases, with 9 bases left between them. This CDR3 is 16 amino acids long. In DNA form, the CDR3 reads TGTGCCAGCAGCGTAGATCCGCGAACGAACACCGGGGAGCTGTTTTTT. Its protein is CASSVDPRTNTGELFF.

The chain uses TRBV7-9 and TRBJ1-1, with 8 bases lining up with TRBD1. Germline V gene data show CDR1 as SEHNR and CDR2 as FQNEAQ (reference sequence). V was pared by 5 bases and J by 2 bases, with 4 bases of the junction left unmatched. The CDR3 length is 14 residues. The CDR3 spells CASSPGQANTEAFF. In nucleotides, the CDR3 is TGTGCCAGCAGCCCGGGACAGGCAAACACTGAAGCTTTCTTT.

V usage is TRBV28 and J usage is TRBJ1-5; D gene unclear. The V end was cut by 5 bases, the J end by 0 bases, with 11 bases between. Germline-derived CDR1 and CDR2 are MDHEN and SYDVKM. The CDR3 has 15 amino acids. CDR3: CASSGMGNSNQPQHF. CDR3 bases: TGTGCCAGCAGTGGGATGGGGAATAGCAATCAGCCCCAGCATTTT. Together with reference TRBV28 and TRBJ1-5, the CDR3 gives the full variable domain: DVKVTQSSRYLVKRTGEKVFLECVQDMDHENMFWYRQDPGLGLRLIYFSYDVKMKEKGDIPEGYSVSREKKERFSLILESASTNQTSMYLCASSGMGNSNQPQHFGDGTRLSIL.

CDR3 DNA sequence: TGCAGTGCTGTTAATGGAGGTACGCAGTATTTT. This translates into CSAVNGGTQYF. The chain uses TRBV20-1 and TRBJ2-3; maybe TRBD2 (5 bases). V was shortened by 5 bases and J by 8 bases, with 11 bases between the two germline ends. Looked up from germline, CDR1 is DFQATT and CDR2 is SNEGSKA (reference sequence). There are 11 residues in the CDR3.

The genes are TRBV7-9 and TRBJ1-2; D may be TRBD1 (6 bases). Looked up from germline, CDR1 is SEHNR and CDR2 is FQNEAQ (reference sequence). The CDR3 consists of 14 residues. CDR3 DNA sequence: TGTGCGGTCAGGCGAATGGGGGCGGACTATGGCTACACCTTC. Protein product: CAVRRMGADYGYTF.

The chain uses TRBV7-9 and TRBJ2-3; D gene unclear. The germline CDR1 and CDR2 sequences are SEHNR and FQNEAQ (reference sequence). The CDR3 extends over 15 amino acids. V dropped 3 bases and J dropped 0 bases, with 10 bases sitting between them. This CDR3 reads CASSLVQRSTDTQYF. CDR3 DNA sequence: TGTGCCAGCAGCTTGGTACAGAGAAGCACAGATACGCAGTATTTT.

The chain is built from TRBV5-1 and TRBJ2-3; maybe TRBD1 (5 bases). This CDR3 has 16 amino acids. CDR1 SGHRS and CDR2 YFSETQ come from the germline V gene. Trimming stripped 0 bases from V and 4 bases from J, with 15 bases between. The CDR3 spells CASSLAGQGFADTQYF. The CDR3 DNA sequence: TGCGCCAGCAGCTTGGCCGGTCAGGGATTCGCAGATACGCAGTATTTT.